The 18 T cell receptor beta chains reported below all come from one sample, sequenced in a study of shared clonotypes between healthy human individuals (TCRdb year 2020). Library construction relied on the immunoSEQ multiplex PCR assay. TCRdb mirrors the immuneACCESS table, restricted to in-frame sequences. Some clones are absent from its copies; in checked studies, under half trace to an unresolved V gene, and the reason for the others is unknown. For this sample the table gives 2 million to 2.5 million clones, of which roughly 95% were detected only once. The ten largest clones add up to around 1.1% of the sample. For the CD8 naive samples, CD45RO-negative cells were positively selected for CCR7, yielding a CD45RA+CCR7+ population from which TemRA cells were excluded. The sample taken for sequencing was naive CD8+ T cells sorted from blood. The sample's cell subset or site, from its label and the paper: CD45RA+CCR7+. The receptors derive from a man between 18 and 35 years old in good health.

A remark on this clone: The sample contains more than one DNA sequence encoding this CDR3. The J gene is TRBJ1-5, the V gene TRBV19; D uncertain. The germline V gene has CDR1 LNHDA and CDR2 SQIVND (reference sequence). The CDR3 extends over 13 amino acids. V was pared by 0 bases and J by 2 bases, with 2 bases between. The CDR3 sequence is CASSIDGNQPQHF. In nucleotides, the CDR3 is TGTGCCAGTAGTATAGATGGCAATCAGCCCCAGCATTTT.

This clone appeared once. V gene TRBV19 combines with J gene TRBJ2-6; 7 nucleotides line up with TRBD1. This CDR3 contains 18 residues. CDR1 and CDR2 (germline): LNHDA, SQIVND (reference sequence). The ends lost 5 bases at V and 6 bases at J; junction bases unmatched: 16. CDR3 DNA: TGTGCCAGTAGTTCTTTCTTCGGGACAGTTCTTGAGGCCAACGTCCTGACTTTC. Its protein product is CASSSFFGTVLEANVLTF.

The chain joins TRBV2 to TRBJ2-1; D possibly corresponds to TRBD2 (5 bases). The ends were cut back, 1 base at V and 0 bases at J, with 7 bases in the middle. CDR1 SNHLY and CDR2 FYNNEI come from the germline V gene. CDR3 length: 15 residues. The CDR3 reads CASSEGTLSYNEQFF. As DNA, the CDR3 is TGTGCCAGCAGTGAAGGGACTCTCTCCTACAATGAGCAGTTCTTC.

This chain joins TRBV4-3 and TRBJ2-7; TRBD1 agrees at 11 bases. V shed 4 bases, J shed 3 bases, and the junction held 8 bases outside the gene matches. Per germline, CDR1 LGHNA and CDR2 YSLEER. The CDR3 runs 16 residues. Written as DNA, the CDR3 is TGCGCCAGCAGCCGAGGACAGGGGGCAGAGGACTACGAGCAGTACTTC. This codes for CASSRGQGAEDYEQYF.

The chain links TRBV4-1 to TRBJ2-1, with TRBD2 as a possible D gene (6 bases). CDR3 size: 15 residues. The germline V gene encodes CDR1 MGHRA and CDR2 YSYEKL. Trimming removed 1 base at V and 3 bases at J, with 10 bases between. CDR3 coding DNA: TGCGCCAGCAGCCAAGGGAGGGGCGGCTACAATGAGCAGTTCTTC. It is translated as CASSQGRGGYNEQFF.

V usage is TRBV19 and J usage is TRBJ2-7; D remains ambiguous. CDR3 size: 14 residues. From germline, CDR1 is LNHDA and CDR2 SQIVND (reference sequence). V was pared by 4 bases and J by 1 base, with 11 bases between. DNA of the CDR3: TGTGCCAGTAGTACAGCACCTATTTCCTACGAGCAGTACTTC. It codes for CASSTAPISYEQYF.

The chain combines TRBV4-3 with TRBJ2-7; TRBD2 matches at 9 bases. Unmatched junction bases numbered 3, after V lost 1 base and J lost 2 bases. CDR3 size: 15 residues. Germline assignment: CDR1 LGHNA and CDR2 YSLEER. CDR3 loop: CASSQVAGVAYEQYF. The CDR3 DNA reads as TGCGCCAGCAGCCAAGTAGCGGGAGTCGCCTACGAGCAGTACTTC.

This rearrangement joins TRBV29-1 to TRBJ2-2; 11 bases are shared with TRBD1. Germline V gives CDR1 SQVTM, CDR2 ANQGSEA. The CDR3 runs to 14 residues. The J segment lost 3 bases and the V segment lost 7 bases, leaving 4 bases of the junction unmatched. CDR3 bases: TGCAGCGCCCCGGGACAGGGGGACACCGGGGAGCTGTTTTTT. Translation: CSAPGQGDTGELFF.

This sequence joins TRBV5-4 and TRBJ2-5; TRBD2 matches 8 bases. From germline, CDR1 is SGHNT and CDR2 YYREEE (reference sequence). With V trimmed by 3 bases and J by 2 bases, 9 bases remained unmatched. This CDR3 contains 16 residues. CDR3 protein: CASSSQWTSRQETQYF. The CDR3 DNA follows: TGTGCCAGCAGCTCCCAATGGACTAGCCGTCAAGAGACCCAGTACTTC.

The chain uses TRBV28 and TRBJ2-4, with D perhaps TRBD1 or TRBD2 (6 bases each). Germline V gives CDR1 MDHEN, CDR2 SYDVKM. V was cut by 7 bases and J by 7 bases, with 17 bases left in between. CDR3 length: 14 residues. The CDR3 DNA sequence: TGTGCCAGCACCTTAGGGGGACTCGGGAACATTCAGTACTTC. Protein: CASTLGGLGNIQYF.

This rearrangement joins TRBV6-4 to TRBJ1-5, with D perhaps matching TRBD1 (5 bases). This CDR3 is 15 amino acids long. V dropped 0 bases and J dropped 4 bases, with 10 bases sitting between them. In germline, CDR1 is MRHNA, CDR2 SNTAGT. Here the CDR3 reads CASSDSTGANQPQHF. In nucleotides, the CDR3 is TGTGCCAGCAGTGACTCGACCGGGGCTAATCAGCCCCAGCATTTT.

Of note for this clone: This same CDR3 is encoded by further DNA sequences in the sample. The CDR3 bases are TGTGCCAGCAGCTTAGTACAGAGCTACGAGCAGTACTTC. Amino acids: CASSLVQSYEQYF. The genes are TRBV7-9 and TRBJ2-7, with D unresolved. CDR3 length equals 13 residues. Germline CDR1 and CDR2: SEHNR and FQNEAQ (reference sequence). Trimming took off 1 base at V and 3 bases at J, with 7 bases between the two ends. The variable domain in full, completed from reference TRBV7-9 and TRBJ2-7, reads DTGVSQNPRHKITKRGQNVTFRCDPISEHNRLYWYRQTLGQGPEFLTYFQNEAQLEKSRLLSDRFSAERPKGSFSTLEIQRTEQGDSAMYLCASSLVQSYEQYFGPGTRLTVT.

The CDR3 reads CASSHSIGEREYNYEQFF. CDR3 in DNA: TGTGCCAGCAGCCACTCCATCGGGGAGCGGGAGTACAACTATGAGCAGTTCTTC. V gene TRBV7-9 combines with J gene TRBJ2-1, with 8 bases identical to TRBD2. This CDR3 is 18 amino acids long. CDR1 and CDR2 (germline): SEHNR, FQNEAQ (reference sequence). The J segment lost 8 bases and the V segment lost 5 bases, leaving 20 bases of the junction unmatched.

V and J are TRBV28 and TRBJ1-4, with D maybe TRBD1 (6 bases). Germline values: CDR1 MDHEN, CDR2 SYDVKM. CDR3 size: 14 residues. Trimming removed 2 bases at V and 6 bases at J, with 10 bases between. This CDR3 is CASSLRTVHEKLFF. CDR3 coding DNA: TGTGCCAGCAGTTTAAGGACAGTTCATGAAAAACTGTTTTTT.

The chain couples TRBV7-9 to TRBJ1-1, with D maybe TRBD1 (5 bases). Germline V lookup: CDR1 SEHNR, CDR2 FQNEAQ (reference sequence). This CDR3 is built from 17 residues. Trimming took 2 bases from V and 3 from J, leaving 19 bases between them. The CDR3 DNA reads TGTGCCAGCAGCTTAATCACTCACCCAGGGTGGGACACTGAAGCTTTCTTT. This translates into CASSLITHPGWDTEAFF. The whole variable domain, filled in from reference TRBV7-9 and TRBJ1-1, reads DTGVSQNPRHKITKRGQNVTFRCDPISEHNRLYWYRQTLGQGPEFLTYFQNEAQLEKSRLLSDRFSAERPKGSFSTLEIQRTEQGDSAMYLCASSLITHPGWDTEAFFGQGTRLTVV.

The chain joins TRBV19 to TRBJ1-5; TRBD1 is a possible D gene (5 bases). Germline V gene data show CDR1 as LNHDA and CDR2 as SQIVND (reference sequence). Between the trimmed V and J ends, which lost 3 bases and 0 bases, there was a span of 9 bases. The CDR3 spans 15 residues. In DNA form, the CDR3 reads TGTGCCAGTAGTATCGGGGGGTTTAGCAATCAGCCCCAGCATTTT. This gives the protein CASSIGGFSNQPQHF.

V and J are TRBV27 and TRBJ1-4; D might be TRBD1 (6 bases). Germline V gene data show CDR1 as MNHEY and CDR2 as SMNVEV (reference sequence). V was pared by 2 bases and J by 7 bases, with 11 bases between. The CDR3 has 14 residues. The CDR3 sequence is CASSLGTRGEKLFF. CDR3 in DNA: TGTGCCAGCAGTTTAGGGACACGCGGTGAAAAACTGTTTTTT.

V and J are TRBV7-9 and TRBJ2-7; 11 nucleotides agree with TRBD2. Per germline, CDR1 SEHNR and CDR2 FQNEAQ (reference sequence). Unmatched junction bases numbered 3, after V lost 0 bases and J lost 5 bases. The length of the CDR3 is 15 residues. The CDR3 here is CASSLAGLAVHEQYF. The CDR3 DNA reads TGTGCCAGCAGCTTAGCGGGACTAGCGGTCCACGAGCAGTACTTC. The full variable domain, with the rest looked up from reference TRBV7-9 and TRBJ2-7, is DTGVSQNPRHKITKRGQNVTFRCDPISEHNRLYWYRQTLGQGPEFLTYFQNEAQLEKSRLLSDRFSAERPKGSFSTLEIQRTEQGDSAMYLCASSLAGLAVHEQYFGPGTRLTVT.